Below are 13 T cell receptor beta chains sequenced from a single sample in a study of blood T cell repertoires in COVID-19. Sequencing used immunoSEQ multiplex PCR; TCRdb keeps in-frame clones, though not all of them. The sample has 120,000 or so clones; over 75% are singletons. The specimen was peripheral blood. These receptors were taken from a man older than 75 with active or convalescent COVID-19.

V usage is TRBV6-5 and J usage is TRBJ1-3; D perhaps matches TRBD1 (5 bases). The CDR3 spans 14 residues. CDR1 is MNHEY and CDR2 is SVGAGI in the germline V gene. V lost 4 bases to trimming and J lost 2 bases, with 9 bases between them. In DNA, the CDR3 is TGTGCCAGCAGTTTAAGGGGTGCTGGAAACACCATATATTTT. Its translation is CASSLRGAGNTIYF.

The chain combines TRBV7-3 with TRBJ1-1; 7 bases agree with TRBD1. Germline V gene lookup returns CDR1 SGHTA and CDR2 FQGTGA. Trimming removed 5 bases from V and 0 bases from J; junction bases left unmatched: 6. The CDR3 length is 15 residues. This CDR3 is CASSASGQLNTEAFF. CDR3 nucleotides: TGTGCCAGCAGCGCGTCGGGACAGCTGAACACTGAAGCTTTCTTT.

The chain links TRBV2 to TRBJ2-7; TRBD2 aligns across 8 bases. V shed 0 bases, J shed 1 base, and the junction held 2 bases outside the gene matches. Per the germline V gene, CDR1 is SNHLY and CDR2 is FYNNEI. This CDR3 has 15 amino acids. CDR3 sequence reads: CASSEATSVSYEQYF. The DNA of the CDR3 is TGTGCCAGCAGTGAAGCGACTAGCGTGTCCTACGAGCAGTACTTC. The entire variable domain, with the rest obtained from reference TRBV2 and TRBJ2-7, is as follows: EPEVTQTPSHQVTQMGQEVILRCVPISNHLYFYWYRQILGQKVEFLVSFYNNEISEKSEIFDDQFSVERPDGSNFTLKIRSTKLEDSAMYFCASSEATSVSYEQYFGPGTRLTVT.

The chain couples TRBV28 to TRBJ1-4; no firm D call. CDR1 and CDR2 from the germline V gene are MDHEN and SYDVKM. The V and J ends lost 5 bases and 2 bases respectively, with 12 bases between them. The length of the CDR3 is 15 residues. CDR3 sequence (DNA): TGTGCCAGCAGTCGATGGGAGTCGACTAATGAAAAACTGTTTTTT. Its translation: CASSRWESTNEKLFF.

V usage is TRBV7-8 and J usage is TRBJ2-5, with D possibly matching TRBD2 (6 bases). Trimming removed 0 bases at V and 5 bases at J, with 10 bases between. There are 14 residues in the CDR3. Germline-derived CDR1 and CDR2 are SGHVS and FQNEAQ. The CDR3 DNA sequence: TGTGCCAGCAGCTTAGCGGAAGGGAGGGAGACCCAGTACTTC. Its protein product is CASSLAEGRETQYF.

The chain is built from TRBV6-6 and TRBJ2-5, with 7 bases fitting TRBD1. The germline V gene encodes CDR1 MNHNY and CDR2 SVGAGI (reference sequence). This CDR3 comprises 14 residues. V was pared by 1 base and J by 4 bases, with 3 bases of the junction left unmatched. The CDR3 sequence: CASSYLWTGETQYF. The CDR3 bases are TGTGCCAGCAGTTACTTGTGGACAGGAGAGACCCAGTACTTC.

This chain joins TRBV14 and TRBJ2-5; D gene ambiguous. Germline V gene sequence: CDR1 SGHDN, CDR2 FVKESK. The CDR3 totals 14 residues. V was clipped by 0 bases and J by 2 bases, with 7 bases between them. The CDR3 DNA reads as TGTGCCAGCAGCCAAGATCTTGCGCAAGAGACCCAGTACTTC. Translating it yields CASSQDLAQETQYF.

The CDR3 reads CASGLARDRGLPLSYEQYF. The CDR3 bases are TGTGCTAGTGGTTTGGCCCGGGACAGGGGGCTCCCCCTCTCCTACGAGCAGTACTTC. The chain joins TRBV12-5 to TRBJ2-7, with TRBD1 identical over 12 bases. The length of the CDR3 is 19 residues. The V gene's germline CDR1 is LGHNT and CDR2 FRNRAP. V gave up 1 base and J gave up 0 bases; unmatched junction bases: 10. The full variable domain, rest sourced from reference TRBV12-5 and TRBJ2-7, is DARVTQTPRHKVTEMGQEVTMRCQPILGHNTVFWYRQTMMQGLELLAYFRNRAPLDDSGMPKDRFSAEMPDATLATLKIQPSEPRDSAVYFCASGLARDRGLPLSYEQYFGPGTRLTVT.

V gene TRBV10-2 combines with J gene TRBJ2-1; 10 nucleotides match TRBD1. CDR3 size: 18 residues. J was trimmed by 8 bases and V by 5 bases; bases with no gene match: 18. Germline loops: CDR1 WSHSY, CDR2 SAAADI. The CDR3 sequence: CASSQKPTGQGRNDEQFF. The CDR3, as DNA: TGCGCCAGCAGTCAGAAACCTACGGGACAGGGGCGGAACGATGAGCAGTTCTTC.

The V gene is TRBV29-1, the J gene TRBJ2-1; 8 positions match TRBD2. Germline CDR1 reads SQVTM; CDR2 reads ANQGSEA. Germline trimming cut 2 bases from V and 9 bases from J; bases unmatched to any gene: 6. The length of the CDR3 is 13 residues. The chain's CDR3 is CSVENGRGSEQFF. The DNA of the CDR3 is TGCAGCGTTGAAAACGGGAGGGGGAGTGAGCAGTTCTTC.

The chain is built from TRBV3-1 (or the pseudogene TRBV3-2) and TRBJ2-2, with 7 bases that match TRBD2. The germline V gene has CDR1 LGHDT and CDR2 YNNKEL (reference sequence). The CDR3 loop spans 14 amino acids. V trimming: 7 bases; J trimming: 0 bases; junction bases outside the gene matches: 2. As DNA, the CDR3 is TGTGCCAGCAAGCGGGGAACGAACACCGGGGAGCTGTTTTTT. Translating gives CASKRGTNTGELFF.

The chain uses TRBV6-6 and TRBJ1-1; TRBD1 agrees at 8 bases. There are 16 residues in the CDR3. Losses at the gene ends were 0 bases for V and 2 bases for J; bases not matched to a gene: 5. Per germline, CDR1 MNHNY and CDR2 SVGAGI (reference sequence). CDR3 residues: CASSYSTGQGNTEAFF. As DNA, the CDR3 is TGTGCCAGCAGTTACTCGACAGGACAGGGTAACACTGAAGCTTTCTTT.

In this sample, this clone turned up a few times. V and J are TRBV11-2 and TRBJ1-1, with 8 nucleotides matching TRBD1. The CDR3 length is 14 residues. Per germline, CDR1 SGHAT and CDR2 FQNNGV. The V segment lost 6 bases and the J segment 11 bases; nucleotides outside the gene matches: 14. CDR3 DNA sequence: TGTGCCAGCAGGCCATCCGGGACAGGAGGCTTGGCTTTCTTT. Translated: CASRPSGTGGLAFF.